The next 29 T cell receptor beta chains were all read from a single sample in a study of cytomegalovirus exposure and HLA in healthy donors (dated by TCRdb to 2016 to 2017). The library was produced with the immunoSEQ multiplex PCR assay. For the multiplex PCR, a mixture combining 60 forward primers for TCR Vbeta segments and 13 reverse primers for TCR Jbeta segments was used. TCRdb holds this immuneACCESS table with in-frame rearrangements only. Some clones are missing; in checked studies, unresolved V genes explain under half, and the rest has no known cause. The sample yields 150,000 to 200,000 clones; around 77% were counted once. 1% of the sample is taken by the ten largest. Sequenced sample: PBMCs. These receptor sequences come from a woman aged 45-59 years in good health and CMV-seropositive.

Here the CDR3 DNA reads TGTGCCAGCACCCAGGGATCTGCCAAAAACATTCAGTACTTC. It is translated as CASTQGSAKNIQYF. The genes are TRBV28 and TRBJ2-4, with D possibly TRBD1 on 5 matching bases. From germline, CDR1 is MDHEN and CDR2 SYDVKM. With 7 bases removed from V and 1 base from J, the gap between germline ends came to 11 bases. The CDR3 sequence is 14 residues long.

V and J are TRBV28 and TRBJ2-3; 10 bases are shared with TRBD2. The CDR3 runs to 16 residues. V shed 4 bases, J shed 4 bases, and the junction held 8 bases outside the gene matches. Germline lookup yields CDR1 MDHEN and CDR2 SYDVKM. Written as DNA, the CDR3 is TGTGCCAGCAGTTCCGAGCGGGGGGGCCCGCCAGATACGCAGTATTTT. Protein product: CASSSERGGPPDTQYF.

V gene TRBV5-1 combines with J gene TRBJ2-5, with 8 bases identical to TRBD2. The DNA end is a closer match to TRBJ2-7, so the J assignment may be wrong. Per germline, CDR1 SGHRS and CDR2 YFSETQ. The CDR3 is 15 amino acids. DNA of the CDR3: TGCGCCAGCAGCTTGAGCGGGAGTATGTCCTACGAGCAGTACTTC. Its translation: CASSLSGSMSYEQYF.

This chain links TRBV30 with TRBJ2-3; 7 bases match TRBD2. CDR3 length: 16 amino acids. Germline loops: CDR1 GTSNPN, CDR2 SVGIG (reference sequence). V was pared by 0 bases and J by 2 bases, with 8 bases of the junction left unmatched. The CDR3 loop reads CAWSVPKGGFTDTQYF. CDR3 coding DNA: TGTGCCTGGAGTGTACCGAAGGGAGGGTTCACAGATACGCAGTATTTT.

To note about this clone: The junction departs from germline at one end; a sequencing error may be responsible. The rearrangement joins TRBV7-9 to TRBJ2-7, with D perhaps matching TRBD2 (5 bases). The CDR3 totals 13 residues. Germline CDR1 and CDR2: SEHNR and FQNEAQ (reference sequence). CDR3 in DNA: TGTTCCAGCAGCTTTGGGAGCTCCTACGAGCAGTACTTC. It encodes CSSSFGSSYEQYF.

The chain carries TRBV5-1 and TRBJ2-2, with unresolved D. V lost 9 bases to trimming and J lost 4 bases, with 19 bases between them. Per germline, CDR1 SGHRS and CDR2 YFSETQ. The CDR3 covers 15 residues. The CDR3, as DNA: TGCGCCATAAGGTTAGGTGACTCTCGCACCGGGGAGCTGTTTTTT. This gives the protein CAIRLGDSRTGELFF.

In DNA, the CDR3 is TGTGCCAGTAGTATTTTTTACAGGGGAGGCACTGAAGCTTTCTTT. This codes for CASSIFYRGGTEAFF. The chain is built from TRBV19 and TRBJ1-1, with TRBD1 identical over 7 bases. This CDR3 has 15 amino acids. Losses at the gene ends were 3 bases for V and 4 bases for J; bases not matched to a gene: 8. CDR1 is LNHDA and CDR2 is SQIVND in the germline V gene (reference sequence).

The rearrangement links TRBV29-1 to TRBJ2-3; D remains unclear. The CDR3 spans 11 residues. V was cut by 2 bases and J by 4 bases, with 4 bases left in between. Germline CDR1 SQVTM, CDR2 ANQGSEA. The CDR3 DNA is TGCAGCGTTGAACGGGCAGATACGCAGTATTTT. Translated: CSVERADTQYF.

This chain connects TRBV27 to TRBJ2-5, with D possibly TRBD1 on 6 matching bases. The closer fit of TRBJ2-7 to the DNA end suggests the J call may be wrong. In germline, CDR1 is MNHEY, CDR2 SMNVEV (reference sequence). CDR3 length: 15 residues. The chain's CDR3 is CASRGVKGQFYEQYF. CDR3 in DNA: TGTGCCAGCAGGGGTGTGAAAGGACAGTTTTACGAGCAGTACTTC.

The rearrangement joins TRBV18 to TRBJ2-7; a weak D match, TRBD2 (7 bases). The CDR3 runs to 14 residues. In germline, CDR1 is KGHSH, CDR2 LQKENI. Trimming stripped 2 bases from V and 7 bases from J, with 15 bases between. CDR3 coding DNA: TGTGCCAGCTCACCAGCACATGGGGGGGCAGAGCAGTACTTC. Its protein product is CASSPAHGGAEQYF.

This chain connects TRBV5-6 to TRBJ2-7; D not resolved. Trimming stripped 1 base from V and 0 bases from J, with 5 bases between. Germline V gene sequence: CDR1 SGHDT, CDR2 YYEEEE. The CDR3 has 13 amino acids. The CDR3 here is CASSLRSSYEQYF. Written as DNA, the CDR3 is TGTGCCAGCAGCTTGAGGAGCTCCTACGAGCAGTACTTC. The whole variable domain, filled in from reference TRBV5-6 and TRBJ2-7, reads DAGVTQSPTHLIKTRGQQVTLRCSPKSGHDTVSWYQQALGQGPQFIFQYYEEEERQRGNFPDRFSGHQFPNYSSELNVNALLLGDSALYLCASSLRSSYEQYFGPGTRLTVT.

The chain uses TRBV9 and TRBJ1-3; possible D gene TRBD1, 6 bases. The CDR3 has 14 amino acids. The germline V gene has CDR1 SGDLS and CDR2 YYNGEE. V was shortened by 5 bases and J by 3 bases, with 12 bases between the two germline ends. This CDR3 is CASSDQGIGNTIYF. The CDR3 nucleotides are TGTGCCAGCAGTGACCAGGGGATTGGAAACACCATATATTTT.

The rearrangement joins TRBV4-3 to TRBJ2-7; D is possibly TRBD1 (6 bases). CDR1 is LGHNA and CDR2 is YSLEER in the germline V gene. The CDR3 covers 16 residues. Deletions cut 1 base from V and 6 bases from J, with 19 bases between. Written as DNA, the CDR3 is TGCGCCAGCAGCCAAGGCGGTCAAAACAGGGTAGGCGAGCAGTACTTC. Its translation is CASSQGGQNRVGEQYF.

This chain links TRBV2 with TRBJ2-4, with 9 bases that match TRBD1. CDR1 SNHLY and CDR2 FYNNEI come from the germline V gene. The V segment lost 5 bases and the J segment 6 bases; nucleotides outside the gene matches: 5. The CDR3 has 14 amino acids. CDR3 DNA sequence: TGTGCCAGCAGTCACCTGGACAGGGGAAACATTCAGTACTTC. Protein product: CASSHLDRGNIQYF.

This clone was detected only once. This CDR3 reads CASRSSGNTIYF. CDR3 in DNA: TGCGCCAGCAGATCGAGTGGAAACACCATATATTTT. The chain uses TRBV10-2 and TRBJ1-3; D not resolved. Germline V gives CDR1 WSHSY, CDR2 SAAADI. Trimming cost V 6 bases and J 3 bases, with 6 bases left between them. The CDR3 covers 12 residues.

The rearrangement links TRBV19 to TRBJ1-6; D is unclear. The CDR3 runs to 13 residues. V was trimmed by 7 bases and J by 8 bases, leaving 12 bases between them. Per germline, CDR1 LNHDA and CDR2 SQIVND (reference sequence). The CDR3 loop reads CASKENIDSPLHF. CDR3 sequence (DNA): TGTGCCAGTAAAGAGAATATTGATTCACCCCTCCACTTT.

This sequence joins TRBV29-1 and TRBJ1-1; TRBD1 is a possible D gene (6 bases). The V gene's germline CDR1 is SQVTM and CDR2 ANQGSEA. The CDR3 is 12 amino acids. V lost 7 bases, J lost 5 bases, and 14 bases lay in between. CDR3 residues: CSGGGGRTEAFF. Written as DNA, the CDR3 is TGCAGCGGCGGGGGGGGGCGTACTGAAGCTTTCTTT.

The chain has TRBV28 and TRBJ2-7; 9 bases match TRBD2. The CDR3 contains 15 residues. Germline values: CDR1 MDHEN, CDR2 SYDVKM. V lost 6 bases, J lost 0 bases, and 6 bases stayed unmatched. CDR3: CASRFSGGRSYEQYF. The CDR3, as DNA: TGTGCCAGCAGATTTAGCGGGGGCCGCTCCTACGAGCAGTACTTC.

This clone showed up just a few times. The rearrangement joins TRBV5-5 to TRBJ1-5; the D gene is possibly TRBD1 (6 bases). The length of the CDR3 is 16 residues. The V end was cut by 1 base, the J end by 1 base, with 12 bases between. Per the germline V gene, CDR1 is SGHKS and CDR2 is YYEKEE (reference sequence). CDR3 coding DNA: TGTGCCAGCAGCTTGTGGGGGCTCTTGAGCAATCAGCCCCAGCATTTT. Its translation is CASSLWGLLSNQPQHF.

This chain's CDR3 is CASRTRETQYF. The CDR3 coding sequence is TGTGCCAGTAGGACAAGGGAGACCCAGTACTTC. The chain carries TRBV6-6 and TRBJ2-5, with D perhaps matching TRBD1 (5 bases). The ends were cut back, 9 bases at V and 5 bases at J, with 10 bases in the middle. There are 11 residues in the CDR3. The germline CDR1 and CDR2 sequences are MNHNY and SVGAGI (reference sequence).

The J gene is TRBJ1-1, the V gene TRBV28; 7 bases fit TRBD1. This CDR3 spans 12 amino acids. After removal of 2 bases from V and 8 bases from J, the junction contained 2 bases not matched to a gene. Germline assignment: CDR1 MDHEN and CDR2 SYDVKM. CDR3: CASSLRGREAFF. DNA for the CDR3: TGTGCCAGCAGTTTAAGGGGGCGAGAAGCTTTCTTT. The full variable domain, completed using reference TRBV28 and TRBJ1-1, is DVKVTQSSRYLVKRTGEKVFLECVQDMDHENMFWYRQDPGLGLRLIYFSYDVKMKEKGDIPEGYSVSREKKERFSLILESASTNQTSMYLCASSLRGREAFFGQGTRLTVV.

This clone appeared many times. This chain uses TRBV6-6 with TRBJ2-1; D is uncertain. Between the trimmed V and J ends, which lost 5 bases and 0 bases, there was a span of 5 bases. The CDR3 sequence is 13 residues long. Per the germline V gene, CDR1 is MNHNY and CDR2 is SVGAGI (reference sequence). CDR3 sequence (DNA): TGTGCCAGCAGTCAGGCCTCCTACAATGAGCAGTTCTTC. Translating gives CASSQASYNEQFF.

The gene calls are TRBV9 and TRBJ1-3, with D tentatively TRBD1 (6 bases). CDR3 length: 15 residues. Trimming removed 0 bases from V and 1 base from J, with 8 bases in between. Germline CDR1 SGDLS, CDR2 YYNGEE. The CDR3 reads CASSVETGSGNTIYF. The CDR3 DNA follows: TGTGCCAGCAGCGTAGAAACAGGGTCTGGAAACACCATATATTTT.

This chain joins TRBV14 and TRBJ2-7; 10 bases are a match to TRBD1. The CDR3 consists of 18 residues. V trimming: 0 bases; J trimming: 5 bases; junction bases outside the gene matches: 13. Germline CDR1 and CDR2: SGHDN and FVKESK. DNA for the CDR3: TGTGCCAGCAGCCAAGAAGAACTCGGGACAGGGGTATGGAACGAGCAGTACTTC. Translation: CASSQEELGTGVWNEQYF.

The gene calls are TRBV7-6 and TRBJ2-2, with 10 bases aligning to TRBD2. The CDR3 sequence is 16 residues long. CDR1 is SGHVS and CDR2 is FNYEAQ in the germline V gene. V dropped 3 bases and J dropped 3; count of bases not matched to a gene: 4. In nucleotides, the CDR3 is TGTGCCAGCAGCTTGGTAGCGGGAGGTCACACCGGGGAGCTGTTTTTT. Protein sequence: CASSLVAGGHTGELFF. Filled out from reference TRBV7-6 and TRBJ2-2, the complete variable domain reads GAGVSQSPRYKVTKRGQDVALRCDPISGHVSLYWYRQALGQGPEFLTYFNYEAQQDKSGLPNDRFSAERPEGSISTLTIQRTEQRDSAMYRCASSLVAGGHTGELFFGEGSRLTVL.

This clone showed up just once. The chain recombines TRBV5-1 with TRBJ2-3, with a tentative D call TRBD1 (7 bases). The germline V gene has CDR1 SGHRS and CDR2 YFSETQ. The CDR3 is 14 residues long. Deletions cut 2 bases from V and 12 bases from J, with 19 bases between. CDR3 DNA sequence: TGCGCCAGCAGCTTTGGGGACCAGGGGGGATTTCAGTATTTT. It yields the protein CASSFGDQGGFQYF.

The chain couples TRBV11-2 to TRBJ2-1, with D perhaps matching TRBD2 (6 bases). Germline V CDR1 and CDR2: SGHAT, FQNNGV. Between the trimmed V and J ends, which lost 5 bases and 0 bases, there was a span of 11 bases. This CDR3 region has 15 residues. The chain's CDR3 is CASSDGGVSYNEQFF. In DNA form, the CDR3 reads TGTGCCAGCAGCGACGGCGGGGTCTCCTACAATGAGCAGTTCTTC.

The chain combines TRBV5-1 with TRBJ2-3; D is unresolved. This CDR3 has 15 amino acids. The germline V gene has CDR1 SGHRS and CDR2 YFSETQ. Trimming pared 4 bases from V and 2 bases from J, leaving 14 bases between. The CDR3 DNA reads as TGCGCCAGCAGCCTAAAGTCGATCCCCACAGATACGCAGTATTTT. This sequence encodes CASSLKSIPTDTQYF.

In this sample, this clone turned up once. The J gene is TRBJ2-1, the V gene TRBV19; D unclear. Germline V gene data show CDR1 as LNHDA and CDR2 as SQIVND (reference sequence). The CDR3 is 15 residues long. The V end was cut by 2 bases, the J end by 0 bases, with 8 bases between. CDR3 residues: CASSIKRSSYNEQFF. The CDR3 coding sequence is TGTGCCAGTAGTATAAAGCGTAGCTCCTACAATGAGCAGTTCTTC.